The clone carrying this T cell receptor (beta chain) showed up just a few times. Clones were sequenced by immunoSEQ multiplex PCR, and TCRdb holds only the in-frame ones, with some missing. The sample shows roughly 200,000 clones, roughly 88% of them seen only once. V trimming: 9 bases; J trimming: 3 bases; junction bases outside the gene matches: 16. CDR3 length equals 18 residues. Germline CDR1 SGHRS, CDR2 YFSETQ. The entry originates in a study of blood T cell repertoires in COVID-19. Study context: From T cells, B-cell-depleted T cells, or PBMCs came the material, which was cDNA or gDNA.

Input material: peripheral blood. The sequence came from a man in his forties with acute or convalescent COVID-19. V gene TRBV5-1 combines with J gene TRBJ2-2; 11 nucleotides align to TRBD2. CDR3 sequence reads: CATSPLGSGRADTGELFF. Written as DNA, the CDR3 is TGCGCCACCTCCCCTTTGGGTAGCGGGAGGGCCGACACCGGGGAGCTGTTTTTT.